The entry that follows covers one T cell receptor (beta chain) sequence. Clones were read by immunoSEQ multiplex PCR, and TCRdb kept only the in-frame ones, dropping some. Altogether around 20,000 clones are present, 90% being singletons, with the ten largest covering around 2.9%. This sample was included in a study of blood T cell repertoires in COVID-19. J gave up 5 bases and V 6 bases, and 7 bases lay outside the gene matches. This CDR3 is 14 amino acids long. CDR1 and CDR2 from the germline V gene are MNHEY and SVGAGI. This sequence originates from a man between 65 and 85 years old with acute or convalescent COVID-19. This chain connects TRBV6-5 to TRBJ1-1, with 9 bases fitting TRBD1. Sequencing was carried out using peripheral blood. Here the CDR3 DNA reads TGTGCCAGCAGAACAGACAGGGGGGTGACTGAAGCTTTCTTT. Amino acids: CASRTDRGVTEAFF.